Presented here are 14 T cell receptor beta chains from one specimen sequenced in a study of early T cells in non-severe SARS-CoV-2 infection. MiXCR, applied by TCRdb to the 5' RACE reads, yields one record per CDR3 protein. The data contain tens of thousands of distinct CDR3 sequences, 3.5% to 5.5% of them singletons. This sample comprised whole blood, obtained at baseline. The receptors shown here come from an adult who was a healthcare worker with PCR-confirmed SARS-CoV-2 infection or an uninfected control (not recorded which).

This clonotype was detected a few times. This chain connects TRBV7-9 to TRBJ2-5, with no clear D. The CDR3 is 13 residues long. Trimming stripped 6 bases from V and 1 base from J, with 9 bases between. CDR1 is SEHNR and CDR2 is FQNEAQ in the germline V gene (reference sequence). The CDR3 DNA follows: TGTGCCAGCAGTCTATCAGTCCAAGAGACCCAGTACTTC. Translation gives CASSLSVQETQYF.

The CDR3 DNA sequence: TGTGCCAGCAGCTTCCGGGACAGGGGGGCCAATGAGCAGTTCTTC. It specifies CASSFRDRGANEQFF. This chain links TRBV7-9 with TRBJ2-1, with 11 positions matching TRBD1. Germline-derived CDR1 and CDR2 are SEHNR and FQNEAQ (reference sequence). The CDR3 has 15 residues. Trimming at V came to 3 bases and at J to 6 bases, leaving 4 bases not matched to a gene. The whole variable domain, filled in from reference TRBV7-9 and TRBJ2-1, reads DTGVSQNPRHKITKRGQNVTFRCDPISEHNRLYWYRQTLGQGPEFLTYFQNEAQLEKSRLLSDRFSAERPKGSFSTLEIQRTEQGDSAMYLCASSFRDRGANEQFFGPGTRLTVL.

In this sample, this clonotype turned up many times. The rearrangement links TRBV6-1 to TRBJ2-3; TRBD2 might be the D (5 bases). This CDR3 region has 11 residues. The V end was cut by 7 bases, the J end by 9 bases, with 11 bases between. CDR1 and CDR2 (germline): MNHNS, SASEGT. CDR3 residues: CASNGGYTQYF. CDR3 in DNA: TGTGCCAGCAACGGAGGCTACACGCAGTATTTT.

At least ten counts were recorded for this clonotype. The CDR3 here is CASGKGTLNTEAFF. CDR3 coding DNA: TGTGCCAGCGGCAAGGGGACATTGAACACTGAAGCTTTCTTT. The rearrangement joins TRBV3-1 to TRBJ1-1; a weak D match, TRBD1 (6 bases). Germline loops: CDR1 LGHDT, CDR2 YNNKEL (reference sequence). Trimming took 8 bases from V and 0 from J, leaving 13 bases between them. The CDR3 is made up of 14 amino acids. Based on the CDR3 plus reference TRBV3-1 and TRBJ1-1, the full variable domain is DTAVSQTPKYLVTQMGNDKSIKCEQNLGHDTMYWYKQDSKKFLKIMFSYNNKELIINETVPNRFSPKSPDKAHLNLHINSLELGDSAVYFCASGKGTLNTEAFFGQGTRLTVV.

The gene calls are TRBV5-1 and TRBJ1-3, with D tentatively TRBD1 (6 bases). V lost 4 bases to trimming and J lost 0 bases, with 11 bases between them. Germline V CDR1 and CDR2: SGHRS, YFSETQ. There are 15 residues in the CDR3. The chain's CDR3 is CASSQDSFSGNTIYF. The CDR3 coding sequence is TGCGCCAGCAGCCAGGACAGTTTCTCTGGAAACACCATATATTTT.

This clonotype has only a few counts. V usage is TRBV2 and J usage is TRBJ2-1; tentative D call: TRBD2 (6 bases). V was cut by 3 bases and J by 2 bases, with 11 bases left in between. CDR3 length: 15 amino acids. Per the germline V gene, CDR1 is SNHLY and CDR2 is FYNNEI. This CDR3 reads CASSDMGTPYNEQFF. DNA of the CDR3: TGTGCCAGCAGTGATATGGGGACTCCCTACAATGAGCAGTTCTTC.

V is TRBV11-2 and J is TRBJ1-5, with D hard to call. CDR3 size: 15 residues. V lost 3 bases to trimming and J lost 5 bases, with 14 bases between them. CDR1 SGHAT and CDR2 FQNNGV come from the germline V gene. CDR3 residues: CASSFHGFGDQPQHF. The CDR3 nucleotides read TGTGCCAGCAGCTTTCATGGTTTTGGCGATCAGCCCCAGCATTTT.

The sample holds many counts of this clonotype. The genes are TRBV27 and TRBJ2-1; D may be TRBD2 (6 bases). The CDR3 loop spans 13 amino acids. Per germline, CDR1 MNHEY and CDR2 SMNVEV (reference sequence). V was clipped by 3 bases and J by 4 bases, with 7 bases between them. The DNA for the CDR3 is TGTGCCAGCAGTTTGGGGGGTTACAATGAGCAGTTCTTC. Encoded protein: CASSLGGYNEQFF.

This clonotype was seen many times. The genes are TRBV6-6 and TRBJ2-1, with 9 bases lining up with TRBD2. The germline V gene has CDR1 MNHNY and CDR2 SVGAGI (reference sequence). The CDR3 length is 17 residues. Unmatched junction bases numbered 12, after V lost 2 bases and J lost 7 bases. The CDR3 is CASSYGGVAGAGNEQFF. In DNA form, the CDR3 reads TGTGCCAGCAGTTACGGTGGGGTAGCGGGGGCTGGAAATGAGCAGTTCTTC.

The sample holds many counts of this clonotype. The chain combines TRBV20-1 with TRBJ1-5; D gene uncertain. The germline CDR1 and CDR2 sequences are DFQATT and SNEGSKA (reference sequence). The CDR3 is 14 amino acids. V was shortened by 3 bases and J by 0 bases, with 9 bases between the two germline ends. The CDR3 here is CSASPQNSNQPQHF. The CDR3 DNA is TGCAGTGCTAGTCCACAGAATAGCAATCAGCCCCAGCATTTT.

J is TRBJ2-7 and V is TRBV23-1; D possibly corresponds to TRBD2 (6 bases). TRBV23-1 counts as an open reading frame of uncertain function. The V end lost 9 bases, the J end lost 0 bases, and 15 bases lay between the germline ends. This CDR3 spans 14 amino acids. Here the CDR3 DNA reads TGCGCCAGGGGCGGGGACGTCCTCTCCTACGAGCAGTACTTC. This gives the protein CARGGDVLSYEQYF.

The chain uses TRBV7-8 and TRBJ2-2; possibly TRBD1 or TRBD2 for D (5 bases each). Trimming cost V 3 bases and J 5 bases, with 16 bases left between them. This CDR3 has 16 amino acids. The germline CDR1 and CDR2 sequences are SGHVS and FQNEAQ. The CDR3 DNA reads TGTGCCAGCAGCTTCAGGGACGGAGCGGATACCGGGGAGCTGTTTTTT. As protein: CASSFRDGADTGELFF.

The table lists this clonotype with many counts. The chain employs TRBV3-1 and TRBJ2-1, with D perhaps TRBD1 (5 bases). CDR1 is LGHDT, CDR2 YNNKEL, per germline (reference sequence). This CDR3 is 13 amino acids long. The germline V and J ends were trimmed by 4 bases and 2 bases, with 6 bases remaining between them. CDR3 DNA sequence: TGTGCCAGCAGCCCGGACACCTACAATGAGCAGTTCTTC. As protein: CASSPDTYNEQFF.

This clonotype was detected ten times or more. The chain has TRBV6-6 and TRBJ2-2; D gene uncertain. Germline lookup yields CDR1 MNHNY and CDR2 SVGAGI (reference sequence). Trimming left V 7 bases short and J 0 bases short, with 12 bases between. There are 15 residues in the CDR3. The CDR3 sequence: CASTRPVTNTGELFF. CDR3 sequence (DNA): TGTGCCAGCACCCGACCGGTAACGAACACCGGGGAGCTGTTTTTT.